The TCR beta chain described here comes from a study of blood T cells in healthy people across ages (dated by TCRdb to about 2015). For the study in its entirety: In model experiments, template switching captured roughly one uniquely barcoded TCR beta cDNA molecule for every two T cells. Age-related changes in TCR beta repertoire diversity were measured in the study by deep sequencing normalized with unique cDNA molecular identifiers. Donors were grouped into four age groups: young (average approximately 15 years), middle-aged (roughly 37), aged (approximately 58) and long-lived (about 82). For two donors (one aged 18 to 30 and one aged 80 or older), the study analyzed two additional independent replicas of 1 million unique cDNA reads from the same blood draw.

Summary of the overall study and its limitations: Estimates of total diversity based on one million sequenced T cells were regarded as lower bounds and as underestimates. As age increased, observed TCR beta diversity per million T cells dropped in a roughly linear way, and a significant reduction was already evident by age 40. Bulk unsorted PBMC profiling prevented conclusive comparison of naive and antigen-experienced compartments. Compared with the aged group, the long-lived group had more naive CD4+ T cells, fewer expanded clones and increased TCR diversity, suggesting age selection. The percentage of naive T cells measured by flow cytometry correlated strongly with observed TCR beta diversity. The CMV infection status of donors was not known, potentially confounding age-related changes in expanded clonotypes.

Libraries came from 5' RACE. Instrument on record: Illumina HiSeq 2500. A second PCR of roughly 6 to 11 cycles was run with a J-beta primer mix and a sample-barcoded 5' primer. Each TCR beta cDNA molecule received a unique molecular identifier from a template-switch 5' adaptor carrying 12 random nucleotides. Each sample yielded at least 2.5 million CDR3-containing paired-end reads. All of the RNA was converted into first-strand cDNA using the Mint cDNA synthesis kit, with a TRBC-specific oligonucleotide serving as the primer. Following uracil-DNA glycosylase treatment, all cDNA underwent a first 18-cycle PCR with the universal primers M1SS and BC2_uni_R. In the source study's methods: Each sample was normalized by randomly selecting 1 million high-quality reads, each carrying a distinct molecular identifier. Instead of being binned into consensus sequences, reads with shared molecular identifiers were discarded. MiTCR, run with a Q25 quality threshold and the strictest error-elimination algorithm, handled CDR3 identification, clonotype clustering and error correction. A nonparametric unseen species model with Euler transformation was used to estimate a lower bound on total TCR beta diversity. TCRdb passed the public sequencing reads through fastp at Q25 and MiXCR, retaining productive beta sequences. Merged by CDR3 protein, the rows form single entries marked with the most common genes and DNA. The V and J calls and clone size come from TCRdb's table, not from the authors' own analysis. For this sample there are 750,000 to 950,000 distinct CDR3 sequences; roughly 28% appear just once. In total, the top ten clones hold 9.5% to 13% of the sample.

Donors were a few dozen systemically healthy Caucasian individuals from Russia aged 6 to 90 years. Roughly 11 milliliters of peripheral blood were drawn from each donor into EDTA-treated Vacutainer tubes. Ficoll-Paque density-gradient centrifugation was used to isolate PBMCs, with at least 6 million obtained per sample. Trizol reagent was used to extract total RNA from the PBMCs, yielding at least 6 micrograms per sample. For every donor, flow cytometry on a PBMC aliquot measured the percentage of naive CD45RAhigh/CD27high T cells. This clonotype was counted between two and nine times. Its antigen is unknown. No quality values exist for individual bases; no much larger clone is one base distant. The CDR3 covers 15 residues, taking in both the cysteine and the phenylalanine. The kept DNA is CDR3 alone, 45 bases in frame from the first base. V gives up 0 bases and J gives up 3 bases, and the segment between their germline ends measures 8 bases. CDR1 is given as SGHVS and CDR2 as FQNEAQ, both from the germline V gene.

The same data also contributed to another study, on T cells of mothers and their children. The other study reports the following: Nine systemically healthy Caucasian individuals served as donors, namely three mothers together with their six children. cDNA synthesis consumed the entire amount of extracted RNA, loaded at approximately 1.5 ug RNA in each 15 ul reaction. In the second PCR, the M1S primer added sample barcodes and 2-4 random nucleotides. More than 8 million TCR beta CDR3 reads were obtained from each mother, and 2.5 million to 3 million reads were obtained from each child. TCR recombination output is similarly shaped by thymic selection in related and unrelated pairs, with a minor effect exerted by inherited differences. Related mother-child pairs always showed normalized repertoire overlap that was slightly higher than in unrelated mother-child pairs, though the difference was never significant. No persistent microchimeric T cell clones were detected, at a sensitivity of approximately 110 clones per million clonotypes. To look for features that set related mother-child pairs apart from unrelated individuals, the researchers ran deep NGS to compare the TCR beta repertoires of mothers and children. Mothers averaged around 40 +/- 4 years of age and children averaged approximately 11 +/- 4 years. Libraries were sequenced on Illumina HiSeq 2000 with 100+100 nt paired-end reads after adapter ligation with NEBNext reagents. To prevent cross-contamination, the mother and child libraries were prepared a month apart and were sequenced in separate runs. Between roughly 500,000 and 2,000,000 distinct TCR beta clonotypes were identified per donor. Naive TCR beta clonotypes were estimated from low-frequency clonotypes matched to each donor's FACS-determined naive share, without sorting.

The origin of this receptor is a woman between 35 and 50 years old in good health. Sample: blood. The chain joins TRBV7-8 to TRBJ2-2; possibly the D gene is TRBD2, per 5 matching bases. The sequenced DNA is TGTGCCAGCAGCTTAGCCTTACTAGACACCGGGGAGCTGTTTTTT. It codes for CASSLALLDTGELFF. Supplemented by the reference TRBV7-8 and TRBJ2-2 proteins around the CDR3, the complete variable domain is GAGVSQSPRYKVAKRGQDVALRCDPISGHVSLFWYQQALGQGPEFLTYFQNEAQLDKSGLPSDRFFAERPEGSVSTLKIQRTQQEDSAVYLCASSLALLDTGELFFGEGSRLTVL.